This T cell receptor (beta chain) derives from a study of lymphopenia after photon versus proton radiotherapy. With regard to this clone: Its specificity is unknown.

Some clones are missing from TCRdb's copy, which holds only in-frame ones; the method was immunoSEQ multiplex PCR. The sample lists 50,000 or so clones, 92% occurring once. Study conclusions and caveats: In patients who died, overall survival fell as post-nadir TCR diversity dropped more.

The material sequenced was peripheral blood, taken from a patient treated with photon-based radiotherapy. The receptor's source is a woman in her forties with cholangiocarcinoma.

The CDR3 DNA is TGCGCCAGCAGTATAGGTCCGAACACCGGGGAGCTGTTTTTT. Its protein product is CASSIGPNTGELFF. This chain links TRBV5-1 with TRBJ2-2; D remains unclear. Looked up from germline, CDR1 is SGHRS and CDR2 is YFSETQ. V was cut by 5 bases and J by 0 bases, with 8 bases left in between. The CDR3 extends over 14 amino acids. The entire variable domain, with the rest obtained from reference TRBV5-1 and TRBJ2-2, is as follows: KAGVTQTPRYLIKTRGQQVTLSCSPISGHRSVSWYQQTPGQGLQFLFEYFSETQRNKGNFPGRFSGRQFSNSRSEMNVSTLELGDSALYLCASSIGPNTGELFFGEGSRLTVL.